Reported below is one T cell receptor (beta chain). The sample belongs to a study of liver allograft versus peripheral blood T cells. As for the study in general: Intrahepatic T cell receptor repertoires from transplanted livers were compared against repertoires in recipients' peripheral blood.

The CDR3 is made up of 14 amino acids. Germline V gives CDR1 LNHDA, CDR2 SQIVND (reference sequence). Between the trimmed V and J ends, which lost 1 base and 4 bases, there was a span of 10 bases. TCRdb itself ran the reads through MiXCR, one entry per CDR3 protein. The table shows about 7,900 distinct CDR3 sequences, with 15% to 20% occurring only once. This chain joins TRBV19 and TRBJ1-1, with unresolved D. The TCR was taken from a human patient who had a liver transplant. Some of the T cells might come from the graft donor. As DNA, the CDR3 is TGTGCCAGTAGTATAGTTGGAGGGAGCACTGAAGCTTTCTTT. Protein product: CASSIVGGSTEAFF.